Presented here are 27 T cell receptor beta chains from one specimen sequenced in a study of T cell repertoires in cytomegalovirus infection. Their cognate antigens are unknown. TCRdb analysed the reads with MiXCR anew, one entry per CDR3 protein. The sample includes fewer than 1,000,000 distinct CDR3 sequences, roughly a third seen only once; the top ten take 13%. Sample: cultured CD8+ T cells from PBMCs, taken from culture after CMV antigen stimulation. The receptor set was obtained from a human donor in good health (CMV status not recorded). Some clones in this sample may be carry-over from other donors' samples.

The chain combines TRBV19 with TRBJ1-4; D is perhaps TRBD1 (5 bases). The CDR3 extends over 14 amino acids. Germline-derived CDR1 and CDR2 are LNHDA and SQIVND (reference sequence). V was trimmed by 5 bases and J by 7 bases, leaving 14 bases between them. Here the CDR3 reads CASSSGFDSEKLFF. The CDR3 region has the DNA TGTGCCAGTAGTTCGGGCTTCGACAGTGAAAAACTGTTTTTT.

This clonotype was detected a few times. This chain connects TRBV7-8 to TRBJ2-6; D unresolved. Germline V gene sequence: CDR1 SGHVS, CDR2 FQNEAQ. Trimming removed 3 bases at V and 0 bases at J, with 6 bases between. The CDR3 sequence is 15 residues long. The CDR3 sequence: CASSLTFSGANVLTF. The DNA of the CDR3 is TGTGCCAGCAGCTTGACGTTCTCTGGGGCCAACGTCCTGACTTTC. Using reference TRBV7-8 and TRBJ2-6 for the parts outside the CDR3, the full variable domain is GAGVSQSPRYKVAKRGQDVALRCDPISGHVSLFWYQQALGQGPEFLTYFQNEAQLDKSGLPSDRFFAERPEGSVSTLKIQRTQQEDSAVYLCASSLTFSGANVLTFGAGSRLTVL.

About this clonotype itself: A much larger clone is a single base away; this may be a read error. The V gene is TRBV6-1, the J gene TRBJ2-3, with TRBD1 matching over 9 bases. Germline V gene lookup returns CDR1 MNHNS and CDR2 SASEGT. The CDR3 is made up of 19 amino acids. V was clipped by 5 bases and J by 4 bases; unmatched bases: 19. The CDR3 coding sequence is TGTGCCAGCAGTTACGCCTTCGGGACAGGGAATCGGAGAGCAGATACGCAGTATTTT. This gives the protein CASSYAFGTGNRRADTQYF.

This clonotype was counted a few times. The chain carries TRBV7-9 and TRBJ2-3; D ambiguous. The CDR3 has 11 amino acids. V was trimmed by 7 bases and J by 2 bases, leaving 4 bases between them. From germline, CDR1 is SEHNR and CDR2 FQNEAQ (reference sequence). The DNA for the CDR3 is TGTGCCAGCACTCCCACAGATACGCAGTATTTT. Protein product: CASTPTDTQYF.

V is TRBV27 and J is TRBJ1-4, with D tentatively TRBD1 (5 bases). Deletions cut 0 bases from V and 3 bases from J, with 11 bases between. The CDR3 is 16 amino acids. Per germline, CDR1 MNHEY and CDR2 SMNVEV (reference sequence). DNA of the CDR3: TGTGCCAGCAGTTTATCGCCGACAGCAGCTAATGAAAAACTGTTTTTT. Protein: CASSLSPTAANEKLFF.

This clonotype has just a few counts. This chain's CDR3 is CASSLAVREYTDTQYF. The CDR3 coding sequence is TGTGCCAGCAGCTTAGCGGTCCGGGAGTACACAGATACGCAGTATTTT. The V call is TRBV7-9, the J call TRBJ2-3; TRBD2 might be the D (6 bases). Trimming cost V 0 bases and J 2 bases, with 12 bases left between them. Germline V gene sequence: CDR1 SEHNR, CDR2 FQNEAQ (reference sequence). There are 16 residues in the CDR3.

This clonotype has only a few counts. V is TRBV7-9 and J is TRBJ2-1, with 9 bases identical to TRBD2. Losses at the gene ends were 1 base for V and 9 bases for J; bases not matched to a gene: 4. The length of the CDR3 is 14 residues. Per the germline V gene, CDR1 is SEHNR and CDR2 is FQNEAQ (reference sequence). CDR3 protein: CASSLVVSGGEQFF. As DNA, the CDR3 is TGTGCCAGCAGCTTAGTGGTTAGCGGGGGTGAGCAGTTCTTC.

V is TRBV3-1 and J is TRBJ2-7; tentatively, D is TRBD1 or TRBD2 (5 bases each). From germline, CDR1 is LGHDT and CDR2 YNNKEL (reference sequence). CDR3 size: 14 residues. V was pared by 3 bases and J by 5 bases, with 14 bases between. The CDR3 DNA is TGTGCCAGCAGCCAGGGGGTTGGGGGACACGAGCAGTACGTC. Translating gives CASSQGVGGHEQYV.

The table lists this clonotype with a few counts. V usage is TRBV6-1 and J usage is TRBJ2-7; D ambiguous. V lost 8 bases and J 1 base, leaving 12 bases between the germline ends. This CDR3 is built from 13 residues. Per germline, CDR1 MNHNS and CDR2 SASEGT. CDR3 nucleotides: TGTGCCAGCCTAACAGTGATGTCCTACGAGCAGTACTTC. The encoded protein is CASLTVMSYEQYF.

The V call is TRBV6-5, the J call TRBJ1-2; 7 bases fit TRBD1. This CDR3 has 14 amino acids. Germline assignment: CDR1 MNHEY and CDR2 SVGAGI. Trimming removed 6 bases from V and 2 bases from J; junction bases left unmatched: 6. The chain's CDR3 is CASRLTTGNYGYTF. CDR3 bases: TGTGCCAGCAGGTTGACGACAGGGAACTATGGCTACACCTTC.

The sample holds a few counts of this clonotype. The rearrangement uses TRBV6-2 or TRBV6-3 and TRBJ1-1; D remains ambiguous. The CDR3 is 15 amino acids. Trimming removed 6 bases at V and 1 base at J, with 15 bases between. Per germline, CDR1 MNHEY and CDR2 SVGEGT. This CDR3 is CASRAFAFGNTEAFF. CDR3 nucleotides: TGTGCCAGCAGAGCCTTTGCGTTCGGGAACACTGAAGCTTTCTTT.

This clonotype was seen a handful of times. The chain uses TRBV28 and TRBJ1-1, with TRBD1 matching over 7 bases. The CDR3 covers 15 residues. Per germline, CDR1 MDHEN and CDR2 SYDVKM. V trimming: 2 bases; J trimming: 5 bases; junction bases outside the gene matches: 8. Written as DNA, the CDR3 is TGTGCCAGCAGTTTAGTCCGAGGGGGCTTAACTGAAGCTTTCTTT. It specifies CASSLVRGGLTEAFF.

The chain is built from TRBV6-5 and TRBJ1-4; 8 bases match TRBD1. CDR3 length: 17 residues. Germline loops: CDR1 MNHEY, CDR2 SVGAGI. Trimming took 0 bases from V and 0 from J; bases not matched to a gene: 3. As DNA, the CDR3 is TGTGCCAGCAGTTACTCGGCAGGGGGCTCAACTAATGAAAAACTGTTTTTT. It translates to CASSYSAGGSTNEKLFF.

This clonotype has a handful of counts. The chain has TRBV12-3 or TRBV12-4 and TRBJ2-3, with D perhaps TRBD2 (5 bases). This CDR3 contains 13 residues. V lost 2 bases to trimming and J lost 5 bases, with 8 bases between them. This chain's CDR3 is CASSLQAGDTQYF. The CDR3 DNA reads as TGTGCCAGCAGTTTACAGGCGGGAGATACGCAGTATTTT.

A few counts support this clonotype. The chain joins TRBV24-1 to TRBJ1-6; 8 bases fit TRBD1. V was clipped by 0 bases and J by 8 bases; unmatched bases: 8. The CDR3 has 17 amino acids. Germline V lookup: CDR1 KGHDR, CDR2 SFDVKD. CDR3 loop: CATSDLPEQGAYSPLHF. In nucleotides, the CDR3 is TGTGCCACCAGTGATTTGCCGGAGCAGGGGGCGTATTCACCCCTCCACTTT.

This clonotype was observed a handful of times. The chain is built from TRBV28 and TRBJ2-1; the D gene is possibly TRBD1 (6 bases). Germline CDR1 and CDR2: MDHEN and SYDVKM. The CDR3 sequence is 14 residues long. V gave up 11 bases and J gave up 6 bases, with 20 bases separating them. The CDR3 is CASRWAGEGNEQFF. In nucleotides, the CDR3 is TGTGCCTCAAGGTGGGCAGGGGAAGGCAATGAGCAGTTCTTC.

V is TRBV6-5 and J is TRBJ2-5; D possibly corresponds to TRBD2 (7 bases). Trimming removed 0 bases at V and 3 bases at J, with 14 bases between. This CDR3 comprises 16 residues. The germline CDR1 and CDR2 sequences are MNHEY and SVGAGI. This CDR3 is CASSYSLGGPEETQYF. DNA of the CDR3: TGTGCCAGCAGTTACTCTCTCGGGGGGCCGGAAGAGACCCAGTACTTC.

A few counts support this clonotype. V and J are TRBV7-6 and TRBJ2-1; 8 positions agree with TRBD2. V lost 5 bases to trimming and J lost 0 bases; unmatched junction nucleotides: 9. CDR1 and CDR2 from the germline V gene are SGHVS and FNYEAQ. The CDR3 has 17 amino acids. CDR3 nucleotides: TGTGCCAGCAGCCTTAGAGGGCTAGCGGGCTCCTACAATGAGCAGTTCTTC. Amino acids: CASSLRGLAGSYNEQFF.

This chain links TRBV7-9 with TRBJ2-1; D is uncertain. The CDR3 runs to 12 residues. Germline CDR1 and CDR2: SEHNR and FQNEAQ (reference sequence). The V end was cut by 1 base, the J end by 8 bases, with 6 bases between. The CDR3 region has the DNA TGTGCCAGCAGCTTAGAAATGGATGAGCAGTTCTTC. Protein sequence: CASSLEMDEQFF.

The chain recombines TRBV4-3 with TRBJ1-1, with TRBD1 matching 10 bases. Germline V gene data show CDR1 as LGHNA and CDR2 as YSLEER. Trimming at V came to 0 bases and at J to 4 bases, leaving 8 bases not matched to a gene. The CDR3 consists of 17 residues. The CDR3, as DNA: TGCGCCAGCAGCCAAGATCACCCGGGACAGGGGTTCACTGAAGCTTTCTTT. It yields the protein CASSQDHPGQGFTEAFF.

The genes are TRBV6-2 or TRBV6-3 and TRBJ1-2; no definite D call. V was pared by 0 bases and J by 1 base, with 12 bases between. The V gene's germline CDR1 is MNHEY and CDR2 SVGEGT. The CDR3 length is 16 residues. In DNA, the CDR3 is TGTGCCAGCAGTTACTCGCCCGAAGGGTTTAACTATGGCTACACCTTC. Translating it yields CASSYSPEGFNYGYTF.

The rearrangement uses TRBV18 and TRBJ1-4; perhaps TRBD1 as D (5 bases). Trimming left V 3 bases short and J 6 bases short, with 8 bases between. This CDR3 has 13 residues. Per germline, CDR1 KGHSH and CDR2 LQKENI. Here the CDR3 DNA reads TGTGCCAGCTCACCGGGGCAGGATGAAAAACTGTTTTTT. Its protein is CASSPGQDEKLFF. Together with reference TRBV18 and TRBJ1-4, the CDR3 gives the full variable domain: NAGVMQNPRHLVRRRGQEARLRCSPMKGHSHVYWYRQLPEEGLKFMVYLQKENIIDESGMPKERFSAEFPKEGPSILRIQQVVRGDSAAYFCASSPGQDEKLFFGSGTQLSVL.

The CDR3 loop reads CVSSSSRGAIPYEQYV. The CDR3 DNA is TGTGTCAGTTCTTCATCCCGGGGGGCAATCCCCTACGAGCAGTACGTC. The genes are TRBV12-3 or TRBV12-4 and TRBJ2-7; weak D call: TRBD2 (7 bases). This CDR3 is 16 amino acids long.

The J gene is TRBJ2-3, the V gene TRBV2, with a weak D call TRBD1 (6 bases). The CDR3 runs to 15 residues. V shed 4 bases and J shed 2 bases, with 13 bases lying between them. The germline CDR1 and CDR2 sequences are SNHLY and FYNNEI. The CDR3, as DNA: TGTGCCAGCAGTGGGCACAGGGCTTCCACAGATACGCAGTATTTT. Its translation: CASSGHRASTDTQYF.

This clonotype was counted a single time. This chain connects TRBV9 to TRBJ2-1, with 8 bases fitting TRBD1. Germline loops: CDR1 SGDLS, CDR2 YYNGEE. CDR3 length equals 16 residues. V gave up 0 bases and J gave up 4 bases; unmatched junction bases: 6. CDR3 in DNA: TGTGCCAGCAGCGTAGTTCAGGGGGCGGCATACAATGAGCAGTTCTTC. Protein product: CASSVVQGAAYNEQFF.

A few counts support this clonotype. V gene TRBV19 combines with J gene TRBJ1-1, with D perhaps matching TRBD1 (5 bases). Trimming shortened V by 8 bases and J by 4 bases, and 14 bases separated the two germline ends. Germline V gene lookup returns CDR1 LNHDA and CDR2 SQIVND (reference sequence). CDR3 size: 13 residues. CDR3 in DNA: TGTGCCAGTGTAGGGGCTCTGGGCACTGAAGCTTTCTTT. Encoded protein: CASVGALGTEAFF.

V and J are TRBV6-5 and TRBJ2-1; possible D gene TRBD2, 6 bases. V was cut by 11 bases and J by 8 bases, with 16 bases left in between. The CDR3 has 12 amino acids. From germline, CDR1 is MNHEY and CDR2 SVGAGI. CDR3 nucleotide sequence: TGTGCCGCTGGGGGAGCGGGCCATGAGCAGTTCTTC. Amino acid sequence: CAAGGAGHEQFF.